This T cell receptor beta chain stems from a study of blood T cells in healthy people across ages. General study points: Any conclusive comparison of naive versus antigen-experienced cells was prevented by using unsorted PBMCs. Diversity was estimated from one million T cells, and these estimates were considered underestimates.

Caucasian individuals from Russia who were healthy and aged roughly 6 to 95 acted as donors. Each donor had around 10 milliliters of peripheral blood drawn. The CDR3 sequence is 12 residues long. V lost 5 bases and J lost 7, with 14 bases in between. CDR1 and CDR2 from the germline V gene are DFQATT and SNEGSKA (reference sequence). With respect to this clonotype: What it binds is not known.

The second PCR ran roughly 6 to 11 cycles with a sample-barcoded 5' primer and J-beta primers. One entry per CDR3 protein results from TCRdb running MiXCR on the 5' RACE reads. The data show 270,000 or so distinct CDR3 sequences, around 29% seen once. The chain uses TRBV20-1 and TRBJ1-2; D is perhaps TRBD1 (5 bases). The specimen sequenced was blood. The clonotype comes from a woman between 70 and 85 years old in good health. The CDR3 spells CSASGQLSGYTF. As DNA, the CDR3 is TGCAGTGCTTCGGGGCAGCTCTCTGGCTACACCTTC.